A single sample is the source of the 13 T cell receptor beta chains below, sequenced in a study of T cells after yellow fever vaccination. Using its own MiXCR run on the 5' RACE reads, TCRdb lists one record per CDR3 protein. The repertoire holds under 150,000 distinct CDR3 sequences, with about 8% as singletons. Sequencing used CD4+ T cells sorted from PBMCs, obtained 5 days after the yellow fever booster vaccination. The receptors originated from a man aged 30 to 39 who received the YFV17D yellow fever vaccine.

This clonotype was seen ten or more times. The chain recombines TRBV7-2 with TRBJ2-2, with TRBD1 matching 7 bases. The germline V gene encodes CDR1 SGHTA and CDR2 FQGNSA. Trimming removed 2 bases from V and 6 bases from J; junction bases left unmatched: 9. The CDR3 extends over 16 amino acids. CDR3 protein: CASSLRVETGAGELFF. The CDR3 DNA is TGTGCCAGCAGCTTAAGGGTCGAAACAGGGGCCGGGGAGCTGTTTTTT.

This clonotype came up many times. This chain uses TRBV4-2 with TRBJ1-2, with a possible D match to TRBD1 (6 bases). The germline gives CDR1 LGHNA, CDR2 YNFKEQ. The ends were cut back, 0 bases at V and 2 bases at J, with 16 bases in the middle. The CDR3 is 17 amino acids. For the CDR3, the DNA is TGTGCCAGCAGCCAAGATGGCGGGGGGCGTCGGAACTATGGCTACACCTTC. Translating gives CASSQDGGGRRNYGYTF.

This clonotype was seen ten or more times. The chain joins TRBV2 to TRBJ2-1; D possibly uses TRBD1 or TRBD2 (5 bases each). The CDR3 consists of 15 residues. Trimming cost V 2 bases and J 0 bases, with 8 bases left between them. Germline V gives CDR1 SNHLY, CDR2 FYNNEI. The CDR3 loop reads CASSETRGSYNEQFF. In nucleotides, the CDR3 is TGTGCCAGCAGTGAAACTAGGGGCTCCTACAATGAGCAGTTCTTC.

This clonotype has a count of ten or more. The V and J genes are TRBV30 and TRBJ2-2, with D perhaps TRBD1 or TRBD2 (5 bases each). Germline-derived CDR1 and CDR2 are GTSNPN and SVGIG (reference sequence). The V end lost 8 bases, the J end lost 2 bases, and 15 bases lay between the germline ends. The CDR3 sequence is 14 residues long. The CDR3 DNA reads as TGTGCCCTGCACTCGGGACCCAACACCGGGGAGCTGTTTTTT. This codes for CALHSGPNTGELFF.

V and J are TRBV5-6 and TRBJ1-4, with D tentatively TRBD1 (6 bases). V was clipped by 6 bases and J by 8 bases, with 20 bases between them. The CDR3 sequence is 15 residues long. Germline CDR1 reads SGHDT; CDR2 reads YYEEEE. The CDR3 DNA reads as TGTGCCAGCACCATTTTCTCCGGGGGCGTAGAAAAACTGTTTTTT. Its protein is CASTIFSGGVEKLFF.

This clonotype has a count of ten or more. In DNA form, the CDR3 reads TGTGCCAGCAGCACAGGGGGTGACCACGAGCAGTACTTC. Translated: CASSTGGDHEQYF. This sequence joins TRBV27 and TRBJ2-7; 8 bases map to TRBD1. Looked up from germline, CDR1 is MNHEY and CDR2 is SMNVEV (reference sequence). The CDR3 has 13 residues. V was clipped by 6 bases and J by 5 bases; unmatched bases: 6.

This clonotype appeared many times. The V and J genes are TRBV5-5 and TRBJ1-2; 8 bases map to TRBD1. Germline-derived CDR1 and CDR2 are SGHKS and YYEKEE (reference sequence). J was trimmed by 4 bases and V by 3 bases; bases with no gene match: 8. The CDR3 is 15 residues long. CDR3 DNA sequence: TGTGCCAGCAGCTACCGGACAGGGTGGGCCTATGGCTACACCTTC. It is translated as CASSYRTGWAYGYTF. The variable domain in full, with the rest retrieved from reference TRBV5-5 and TRBJ1-2, is DAGVTQSPTHLIKTRGQQVTLRCSPISGHKSVSWYQQVLGQGPQFIFQYYEKEERGRGNFPDRFSARQFPNYSSELNVNALLLGDSALYLCASSYRTGWAYGYTFGSGTRLTVV.

Many counts were recorded for this clonotype. The chain carries TRBV29-1 and TRBJ2-1; TRBD1 matches 9 bases. CDR1 is SQVTM, CDR2 ANQGSEA, per germline. The CDR3 has 14 residues. V shed 7 bases and J 3 bases; nucleotides not matched to a gene: 7. In nucleotides, the CDR3 is TGCAGCGCGGACAGGGGAAGTGGCTACAATGAGCAGTTCTTC. It encodes CSADRGSGYNEQFF.

This clonotype was picked up many times. This chain connects TRBV20-1 to TRBJ2-7; tentative D call: TRBD2 (5 bases). This CDR3 has 12 residues. Trimming removed 7 bases at V and 5 bases at J, with 15 bases between. Germline CDR1 is DFQATT and CDR2 is SNEGSKA (reference sequence). This chain's CDR3 is CSVPRGDDEQYF. DNA for the CDR3: TGCAGTGTTCCCCGGGGAGACGACGAGCAGTACTTC.

This clonotype was seen many times. The V call is TRBV7-9, the J call TRBJ1-4; D gene uncertain. The length of the CDR3 is 13 residues. Germline V gives CDR1 SEHNR, CDR2 FQNEAQ (reference sequence). The ends were cut back, 8 bases at V and 8 bases at J, with 15 bases in the middle. CDR3 sequence (DNA): TGTGCCAGCCGAGGGTCTTCAGCCGAAAAACTGTTTTTT. Encoded protein: CASRGSSAEKLFF.

At least ten counts were recorded for this clonotype. The chain joins TRBV20-1 to TRBJ2-3, with D possibly TRBD2 on 6 matching bases. Germline V gene sequence: CDR1 DFQATT, CDR2 SNEGSKA (reference sequence). The germline V and J ends were trimmed by 1 base and 0 bases, with 11 bases remaining between them. CDR3 size: 15 residues. As DNA, the CDR3 is TGCAGTGCTAGAGGGGGGGAACGCAGCACAGATACGCAGTATTTT. Translating it yields CSARGGERSTDTQYF.

The chain has TRBV2 and TRBJ2-2; D is perhaps TRBD1 (6 bases). Germline CDR1 and CDR2: SNHLY and FYNNEI. The CDR3 is 14 amino acids. Trimming took off 5 bases at V and 7 bases at J, with 14 bases between the two ends. The CDR3 nucleotides are TGTGCCAGCAGTTCGAACTGGGACATCGGGGAGCTGTTTTTT. Its translation: CASSSNWDIGELFF.

This clonotype was observed a handful of times. The chain joins TRBV5-1 to TRBJ2-2; 9 bases line up with TRBD1. After removal of 5 bases from V and 5 bases from J, the junction contained 7 bases not matched to a gene. Germline V gene sequence: CDR1 SGHRS, CDR2 YFSETQ. The CDR3 length is 15 residues. The CDR3 is CASRSGTGKTGELFF. The CDR3 DNA is TGCGCCAGCAGATCCGGGACAGGGAAGACCGGGGAGCTGTTTTTT.